A single T cell receptor (beta chain) is shown here with its context. TCRdb's table, derived via immunoSEQ multiplex PCR, lists solely in-frame clones and lacks some. Here the sample spans about 97,000 clones, about nine tenths being singletons. This entry belongs to a study of T cell changes during pregnancy in multiple sclerosis. Germline V gene lookup returns CDR1 MNHEY and CDR2 SVGAGI. V was cut by 5 bases and J by 8 bases, with 15 bases left in between. This CDR3 spans 13 amino acids. Source: peripheral blood, taken in the second trimester of pregnancy. The source is a female donor in good health, enrolled as a control in a pregnancy study. The rearrangement joins TRBV6-5 to TRBJ1-2; TRBD1 might be the D (5 bases). Here the CDR3 DNA reads TGTGCCAGCAGTCGCTACGACAGAGACGGCTACACCTTC. As protein: CASSRYDRDGYTF.